This TCR beta chain derives from a study of cytotoxic CD8 clonotypes in ibrutinib-treated CLL. Profiled with immunoSEQ multiplex PCR; TCRdb holds only in-frame clones, not every one. The sample has under 40,000 clones; roughly 49% are singletons. V trimming: 1 base; J trimming: 4 bases; junction bases outside the gene matches: 9. There are 19 residues in the CDR3. The V gene's germline CDR1 is SGHVS and CDR2 FNYEAQ. This clone was seen more than once but under ten times. The chain carries TRBV7-6 and TRBJ2-3, with 15 nucleotides matching TRBD2. The origin of this receptor is a human donor with chronic lymphocytic leukemia. The specimen comprised PBMCs, sampled before ibrutinib treatment. The CDR3 reads CASSLEGTSGGSGADTQYF. The CDR3 DNA follows: TGTGCCAGCAGCTTAGAAGGGACTAGCGGGGGGTCAGGGGCAGATACGCAGTATTTT.